These 32 T cell receptor beta chains were sequenced from one sample in a study of blood T cell repertoires in COVID-19. Produced via immunoSEQ multiplex PCR; TCRdb's table is partial and in-frame only. The sample holds roughly 70,000 clones, roughly 70% seen once. Sequenced material: peripheral blood. The receptors originated from a man aged 55-75 years with acute or convalescent COVID-19.

The V and J genes are TRBV18 and TRBJ2-5; no firm D call. Germline lookup yields CDR1 KGHSH and CDR2 LQKENI. Trimming cost V 8 bases and J 3 bases, with 13 bases left between them. This CDR3 spans 13 amino acids. The CDR3 coding sequence is TGTGCCAGCCTCGAGAGTCGGGAAGAGACCCAGTACTTC. Its translation: CASLESREETQYF.

This clone turned up a few times. The rearrangement links TRBV2 to TRBJ2-7, with D possibly matching TRBD2 (6 bases). In germline, CDR1 is SNHLY, CDR2 FYNNEI. V was shortened by 8 bases and J by 0 bases, with 14 bases between the two germline ends. The CDR3 extends over 14 amino acids. The CDR3 protein is CASVAEAGSYEQYF. Written as DNA, the CDR3 is TGTGCCAGCGTGGCGGAAGCGGGCTCCTACGAGCAGTACTTC.

This chain uses TRBV6-6 with TRBJ2-7; D might be TRBD1 (6 bases). The V end lost 4 bases, the J end lost 1 base, and 8 bases lay between the germline ends. CDR1 and CDR2 (germline): MNHNY, SVGAGI (reference sequence). The CDR3 has 13 residues. The CDR3 nucleotides read TGTGCCAGCAGTTTCGGACAGTCCTACGAGCAGTACTTC. Residues: CASSFGQSYEQYF.

The chain combines TRBV11-2 with TRBJ2-1; D is unresolved. V shed 3 bases and J shed 3 bases, with 9 bases lying between them. There are 14 residues in the CDR3. In germline, CDR1 is SGHAT, CDR2 FQNNGV. The CDR3 loop reads CASSFESLYNEQFF. The CDR3 DNA sequence: TGTGCCAGCAGCTTCGAGTCCCTCTACAATGAGCAGTTCTTC.

The V call is TRBV28, the J call TRBJ2-2; 9 bases are a match to TRBD1. The CDR3 totals 16 residues. From germline, CDR1 is MDHEN and CDR2 SYDVKM. With 5 bases clipped from V and 6 bases from J, the junction kept 10 bases outside the gene matches. The CDR3 protein is CASSPPGQGGSGELFF. The DNA of the CDR3 is TGTGCCAGCAGTCCACCGGGACAGGGAGGGTCCGGGGAGCTGTTTTTT.

J is TRBJ2-5 and V is TRBV18; D remains unclear. Germline assignment: CDR1 KGHSH and CDR2 LQKENI. With 6 bases removed from V and 2 bases from J, the gap between germline ends came to 13 bases. The CDR3 extends over 14 amino acids. The CDR3 coding sequence is TGTGCCAGCTCGCCGACACCGGTACAAGAGACCCAGTACTTC. This encodes CASSPTPVQETQYF.

This chain links TRBV7-3 with TRBJ2-1; 8 nucleotides align to TRBD1. Trimming took 5 bases from V and 0 from J; bases not matched to a gene: 3. This CDR3 has 15 residues. In germline, CDR1 is SGHTA, CDR2 FQGTGA. The CDR3 region has the DNA TGTGCCAGCAGCCCCGGACAGGGCTCCTACAATGAGCAGTTCTTC. Its translation is CASSPGQGSYNEQFF.

This clone was detected only a few times. The chain is built from TRBV4-2 and TRBJ1-1; the D is unclear. The CDR3 sequence is 13 residues long. Trimming shortened V by 1 base and J by 1 base, and 4 bases separated the two germline ends. The germline CDR1 and CDR2 sequences are LGHNA and YNFKEQ. CDR3 coding DNA: TGTGCCAGCAGCCAAGGCGGGAACACTGAAGCTTTCTTT. This encodes CASSQGGNTEAFF.

Concerning this clone itself: The same CDR3 can be traced to other DNA sequences in this sample. This chain uses TRBV5-1 with TRBJ1-1; 7 nucleotides match TRBD1. Trimming cost V 4 bases and J 3 bases; bases outside gene matches: 6. The CDR3 contains 14 residues. Germline lookup yields CDR1 SGHRS and CDR2 YFSETQ. The CDR3 loop is CASSLRQGDTEAFF. The CDR3 region has the DNA TGCGCCAGCAGCCTAAGACAGGGTGACACTGAAGCTTTCTTT.

The chain uses TRBV5-1 and TRBJ2-5; D gene uncertain. There are 10 residues in the CDR3. Trimming left V 7 bases short and J 8 bases short, with 9 bases between. The germline V gene has CDR1 SGHRS and CDR2 YFSETQ. CDR3 nucleotide sequence: TGCGCCAGCGTCAGGAATACCCAGTACTTC. Protein: CASVRNTQYF.

This clone was seen just once. This chain connects TRBV11-3 to TRBJ2-1; D is possibly TRBD2 (5 bases). V lost 5 bases and J lost 8, with 13 bases in between. CDR1 is SGHNT, CDR2 YENEEA, per germline. The CDR3 sequence is 13 residues long. CDR3: CASSPPGNDEQFF. The CDR3 coding sequence is TGTGCCAGCAGCCCACCCGGGAATGATGAGCAGTTCTTC. Looking up the rest from reference TRBV11-3 and TRBJ2-1 gives the full variable domain: EAGVVQSPRYKIIEKKQPVAFWCNPISGHNTLYWYLQNLGQGPELLIRYENEEAVDDSQLPKDRFSAERLKGVDSTLKIQPAELGDSAVYLCASSPPGNDEQFFGPGTRLTVL.

V is TRBV12-3 or TRBV12-4 and J is TRBJ1-2; 7 bases fit TRBD1. V lost 4 bases and J lost 2; bases outside the gene matches: 1. The CDR3 totals 13 residues. The DNA of the CDR3 is TGTGCCAGCAGTTGGGACAGAAACTATGGCTACACCTTC. This translates into CASSWDRNYGYTF.

The rearrangement joins TRBV6-4 to TRBJ2-1, with D perhaps TRBD2 (6 bases). V lost 5 bases to trimming and J lost 0 bases, with 14 bases between them. The CDR3 covers 16 residues. Germline CDR1 is MRHNA and CDR2 is SNTAGT. The CDR3 DNA reads as TGTGCCAGCAGTCCTTGGGACGGGAGCTCCTACAATGAGCAGTTCTTC. It translates to CASSPWDGSSYNEQFF.

The chain links TRBV6-1 to TRBJ1-6; D gene unclear. The V end lost 2 bases, the J end lost 10 bases, and 9 bases lay between the germline ends. Germline loops: CDR1 MNHNS, CDR2 SASEGT. The CDR3 is made up of 13 amino acids. The CDR3 region has the DNA TGTGCCAGCAGTGAAAACGAGGAATCACCCCTCCACTTT. Its protein is CASSENEESPLHF.

This chain links TRBV3-1 (or the pseudogene TRBV3-2) with TRBJ2-1; weak D call: TRBD1 (6 bases). Trimming left V 4 bases short and J 5 bases short, with 15 bases between. CDR3 length: 15 amino acids. The V gene's germline CDR1 is LGHDT and CDR2 YNNKEL (reference sequence). CDR3 amino acids: CASSPLGGVNNEQFF. CDR3 nucleotide sequence: TGTGCCAGCAGCCCCCTAGGGGGAGTCAACAATGAGCAGTTCTTC.

The genes are TRBV28 and TRBJ2-4, with a weak D call TRBD1 (6 bases). V was pared by 3 bases and J by 4 bases, with 10 bases between. The length of the CDR3 is 14 residues. Germline V gives CDR1 MDHEN, CDR2 SYDVKM. CDR3: CASSLQGLKNIQYF. CDR3 DNA sequence: TGTGCCAGCAGTTTGCAGGGGCTAAAAAACATTCAGTACTTC.

The gene calls are TRBV19 and TRBJ2-5, with D possibly being TRBD1 (6 bases). Germline CDR1 reads LNHDA; CDR2 reads SQIVND (reference sequence). The CDR3 covers 14 residues. V dropped 5 bases and J dropped 5 bases, with 15 bases sitting between them. The CDR3 DNA reads TGTGCCAGTAGTTCCGGACGGGACATTGAGACCCAGTACTTC. Residues: CASSSGRDIETQYF. Looking up the rest from reference TRBV19 and TRBJ2-5 gives the full variable domain: DGGITQSPKYLFRKEGQNVTLSCEQNLNHDAMYWYRQDPGQGLRLIYYSQIVNDFQKGDIAEGYSVSREKKESFPLTVTSAQKNPTAFYLCASSSGRDIETQYFGPGTRLLVL.

This chain joins TRBV2 and TRBJ2-5; maybe TRBD2 (6 bases). Looked up from germline, CDR1 is SNHLY and CDR2 is FYNNEI. Trimming removed 4 bases from V and 2 bases from J, with 14 bases in between. The CDR3 runs to 15 residues. CDR3 in amino acids: CASSVTPGEQETQYF. The CDR3 DNA sequence: TGTGCCAGCAGTGTAACTCCGGGAGAACAAGAGACCCAGTACTTC.

The chain couples TRBV30 to TRBJ2-2, with unresolved D. The V end was cut by 4 bases, the J end by 1 base, with 7 bases between. The CDR3 consists of 13 residues. Germline V gene sequence: CDR1 GTSNPN, CDR2 SVGIG (reference sequence). This chain's CDR3 is CAWKAKNTGELFF. The CDR3 nucleotides are TGTGCCTGGAAAGCGAAGAACACCGGGGAGCTGTTTTTT.

The chain is built from TRBV7-8 and TRBJ1-4; D remains unclear. The CDR3 spans 14 residues. Germline CDR1 is SGHVS and CDR2 is FQNEAQ. V was shortened by 1 base and J by 1 base, with 4 bases between the two germline ends. The CDR3: CASSLERTNEKLFF. The CDR3 region has the DNA TGTGCCAGCAGCTTAGAGCGAACTAATGAAAAACTGTTTTTT.

There are many counts of this clone. The chain recombines TRBV3-1 (or the pseudogene TRBV3-2) with TRBJ2-7, with 8 bases aligning to TRBD2. The CDR3 extends over 16 amino acids. The ends lost 1 base at V and 7 bases at J; junction bases unmatched: 12. From germline, CDR1 is LGHDT and CDR2 YNNKEL (reference sequence). CDR3 sequence: CASSQVSAGDKYEQYF. CDR3 nucleotide sequence: TGTGCCAGCAGCCAAGTTTCAGCGGGAGATAAATATGAGCAGTACTTC.

CDR3 DNA sequence: TGTGCCAGCAGTGGGACAGGGGTAAGGGGGGCCGACACCGGGGAGCTGTTTTTT. Residues: CASSGTGVRGADTGELFF. The J gene is TRBJ2-2, the V gene TRBV6-1; 9 bases map to TRBD1. Germline V gene data show CDR1 as MNHNS and CDR2 as SASEGT. The J segment lost 3 bases and the V segment lost 4 bases, leaving 12 bases of the junction unmatched. This CDR3 contains 18 residues.

The chain has TRBV6-5 and TRBJ1-2, with D perhaps matching TRBD1 (6 bases). The CDR3 loop spans 13 amino acids. Germline loops: CDR1 MNHEY, CDR2 SVGAGI. Trimming shortened V by 10 bases and J by 2 bases, and 14 bases separated the two germline ends. The CDR3 bases are TGTGCCACACAGACAGGAGAAAACTATGGCTACACCTTC. Its protein is CATQTGENYGYTF.

The V and J genes are TRBV5-5 and TRBJ1-5; 7 positions match TRBD1. There are 17 residues in the CDR3. Trimming at V came to 4 bases and at J to 11 bases, leaving 21 bases not matched to a gene. Looked up from germline, CDR1 is SGHKS and CDR2 is YYEKEE (reference sequence). CDR3 DNA sequence: TGTGCCAGCAGCCCGCTACCGTCAGGGTTCGACAGGGAGACCCAGCATTTT. Its translation: CASSPLPSGFDRETQHF.

The chain carries TRBV6-1 and TRBJ2-3, with D unresolved. This CDR3 is 16 amino acids long. Germline CDR1 is MNHNS and CDR2 is SASEGT. V lost 3 bases, J lost 6 bases, and 19 bases lay in between. This chain's CDR3 is CASSDEPSSSFDTQYF. The CDR3 bases are TGTGCCAGCAGTGACGAGCCCTCCTCGAGTTTCGATACGCAGTATTTT.

The J gene is TRBJ2-5, the V gene TRBV30; D might be TRBD2 (5 bases). Deletions cut 1 base from V and 5 bases from J, with 8 bases between. CDR1 is GTSNPN, CDR2 SVGIG, per germline (reference sequence). This CDR3 is 12 amino acids long. The CDR3 region is CAWSGSGETQYF. CDR3 nucleotides: TGTGCCTGGAGTGGGTCGGGGGAGACCCAGTACTTC. The whole variable domain, filled in from reference TRBV30 and TRBJ2-5, reads SQTIHQWPATLVQPVGSPLSLECTVEGTSNPNLYWYRQAAGRGLQLLFYSVGIGQISSEVPQNLSASRPQDRQFILSSKKLLLSDSGFYLCAWSGSGETQYFGPGTRLLVL.

The count of this clone is one. The chain carries TRBV7-2 and TRBJ2-2; 9 positions match TRBD2. V shed 5 bases, J shed 4 bases, and the junction held 8 bases outside the gene matches. The germline gives CDR1 SGHTA, CDR2 FQGNSA. This CDR3 contains 16 residues. CDR3 region: CASSRLAAEGTGELFF. For the CDR3, the DNA is TGTGCCAGCAGCAGACTAGCGGCCGAGGGCACCGGGGAGCTGTTTTTT.

This sequence joins TRBV7-9 and TRBJ2-5; TRBD1 matches 8 bases. Unmatched junction bases numbered 12, after V lost 5 bases and J lost 4 bases. Germline V lookup: CDR1 SEHNR, CDR2 FQNEAQ (reference sequence). The CDR3 consists of 16 residues. The chain's CDR3 is CASSTGQGGVGETQYF. In DNA form, the CDR3 reads TGTGCCAGCAGCACTGGACAGGGTGGGGTAGGAGAGACCCAGTACTTC.

This clone was detected a few times. The J gene is TRBJ1-5, the V gene TRBV5-1; the match to TRBD1 covers 8 bases. The CDR3 sequence is 15 residues long. The J segment lost 6 bases and the V segment lost 0 bases, leaving 5 bases of the junction unmatched. Per the germline V gene, CDR1 is SGHRS and CDR2 is YFSETQ. CDR3: CASSLGTGNGQPQHF. As DNA, the CDR3 is TGCGCCAGCAGCTTGGGGACAGGGAACGGTCAGCCCCAGCATTTT.

This chain links TRBV25-1 with TRBJ1-1, with 7 bases aligning to TRBD1. The CDR3 contains 15 residues. Trimming removed 1 base from V and 4 bases from J; junction bases left unmatched: 6. Germline V CDR1 and CDR2: MGHDK, SYGVNS. The CDR3 nucleotides read TGTGCCAGCAGTGAATCCACAGGGGCGAGCACTGAAGCTTTCTTT. Its translation: CASSESTGASTEAFF.

CDR3 region: CASSSQGSDSGNTIYF. The CDR3 nucleotides read TGTGCCAGCAGTTCACAGGGGTCGGACTCTGGAAACACCATATATTTT. This sequence joins TRBV11-3 and TRBJ1-3, with TRBD1 matching over 7 bases. CDR1 SGHNT and CDR2 YENEEA come from the germline V gene. CDR3 length equals 16 residues. Trimming cost V 6 bases and J 0 bases; bases outside gene matches: 8.

CDR3 nucleotide sequence: TGTGCCAGTAGTATGGGTTATAGACAGGCTCTCGCCGAGCAGTACTTC. This translates into CASSMGYRQALAEQYF. The chain employs TRBV19 and TRBJ2-7; TRBD1 might be the D (6 bases). Between the trimmed V and J ends, which lost 3 bases and 6 bases, there was a span of 21 bases. Per germline, CDR1 LNHDA and CDR2 SQIVND (reference sequence). The CDR3 extends over 16 amino acids.